A selection of T cell receptor beta chains follows, all from one sample in a study of vaccination effects on CD4 cells after COVID-19. TCRdb's table, derived via immunoSEQ multiplex PCR, lists solely in-frame clones and lacks some. The repertoire holds 11,000 to 15,000 clones, with around 82% as singletons. Their antigens remain unidentified. The sample here was CD4+ T cells from PBMCs cultured with SARS-CoV-2 spike peptides, taken after COVID-19 vaccination. The receptors here all came from a human donor who had a prior SARS-CoV-2 infection. Each CDR3 is given without its conserved first and last residue.

v_gene	CDR3aa
TRBV9	ASSVLGMGTGAEETQY
TRBV6-2/TRBV6-3	ASSYSGPTSGRASYEQY
TRBV15	ATSRGQIQETQY
TRBV5-1	ASSLKDPSETQY
TRBV9	ASSRDSNYGYT
TRBV3-1/TRBV3-2	ASSLYSYEQY
TRBV5-1	ASSKDPGNEQF
TRBV6-5	ASSYSWAPGTEAF
TRBV7-2	ASTKSTAVQETQY
TRBV19	ASKGQVREKLF
TRBV24-1	ATSEAGDYGYT
TRBV7-9	ASSINSPLH
TRBV5-5	ASSEREGVTGELF
TRBV2	ASNPFPAYEQY
TRBV7-8	ASSLVGYGYT
TRBV3-1/TRBV3-2	ASSPPTNEKLF